Shown below are 28 T cell receptor beta chains from a single sample sequenced in a study of T cell repertoires in cytomegalovirus infection. TCRdb re-derived calls from the reads in MiXCR, one entry per CDR3 protein. The sample lists about half a million distinct CDR3 sequences, approximately 42% seen once, with about 41% in the top ten. These receptors have no identified antigens. The sequenced sample was cultured PBMCs, obtained from culture after CMV antigen stimulation. All receptors come from a human donor in good health (CMV status not recorded). Some clones in this sample may be carry-over from other donors' samples.

This clonotype was counted a few times. The V gene is TRBV30, the J gene TRBJ2-3; D might be TRBD1 or TRBD2, each matching 6 bases. CDR1 GTSNPN and CDR2 SVGIG come from the germline V gene (reference sequence). The CDR3 is 14 amino acids. Trimming stripped 4 bases from V and 0 bases from J, with 11 bases between. CDR3 in amino acids: CAWNPGASTDTQYF. The CDR3 DNA reads as TGTGCCTGGAATCCGGGGGCTAGCACAGATACGCAGTATTTT. Looking up the rest from reference TRBV30 and TRBJ2-3 gives the full variable domain: SQTIHQWPATLVQPVGSPLSLECTVEGTSNPNLYWYRQAAGRGLQLLFYSVGIGQISSEVPQNLSASRPQDRQFILSSKKLLLSDSGFYLCAWNPGASTDTQYFGPGTRLTVL.

The chain combines TRBV11-3 with TRBJ2-1; D tentatively reads TRBD1 or TRBD2 (5 bases each). V lost 2 bases and J lost 0, with 23 bases in between. The germline V gene has CDR1 SGHNT and CDR2 YENEEA. The CDR3 contains 20 residues. CDR3 sequence: CASSLNRDRTPTSSYNEQFF. DNA for the CDR3: TGTGCCAGCAGCTTAAACCGGGACCGCACGCCTACTAGCTCCTACAATGAGCAGTTCTTC. Full variable domain (rest looked up from reference TRBV11-3 and TRBJ2-1): EAGVVQSPRYKIIEKKQPVAFWCNPISGHNTLYWYLQNLGQGPELLIRYENEEAVDDSQLPKDRFSAERLKGVDSTLKIQPAELGDSAVYLCASSLNRDRTPTSSYNEQFFGPGTRLTVL.

This clonotype was seen a handful of times. The CDR3 reads CASSPRQGKSPRSYEQYF. The CDR3 nucleotides read TGTGCCAGCAGCCCGAGACAGGGCAAATCCCCCCGATCCTACGAGCAGTACTTC. The rearrangement links TRBV7-8 to TRBJ2-7, with 7 bases that match TRBD1. The CDR3 has 18 residues. V trimming: 5 bases; J trimming: 1 base; junction bases outside the gene matches: 17. CDR1 and CDR2 from the germline V gene are SGHVS and FQNEAQ.

This chain uses TRBV7-8 with TRBJ2-5; D might be TRBD1 (6 bases). The CDR3 loop spans 16 amino acids. With 5 bases removed from V and 5 bases from J, the gap between germline ends came to 21 bases. Germline loops: CDR1 SGHVS, CDR2 FQNEAQ. CDR3 bases: TGTGCCAGCAGCGACCACAACAGGGACGACACGGAGACCCAGTACTTC. Its protein is CASSDHNRDDTETQYF.

This chain uses TRBV5-6 with TRBJ1-3; D ambiguous. CDR3 size: 15 residues. With 1 base removed from V and 4 bases from J, the gap between germline ends came to 12 bases. From germline, CDR1 is SGHDT and CDR2 YYEEEE. CDR3 amino acids: CASSLLSGQGNTIYF. For the CDR3, the DNA is TGTGCCAGCAGCTTGTTGAGTGGGCAGGGAAACACCATATATTTT.

This clonotype was picked up one time. The chain combines TRBV7-9 with TRBJ2-1; 7 bases match TRBD1. The CDR3 extends over 15 amino acids. Germline assignment: CDR1 SEHNR and CDR2 FQNEAQ (reference sequence). Trimming removed 4 bases from V and 6 bases from J; junction bases left unmatched: 9. CDR3 loop: CASSSPRDRINEQFF. The CDR3 nucleotides read TGTGCCAGCAGCTCTCCCCGGGACAGAATCAATGAGCAGTTCTTC.

This clonotype was counted a few times. The chain is built from TRBV7-8 and TRBJ2-7; 7 bases map to TRBD2. Germline V gives CDR1 SGHVS, CDR2 FQNEAQ. The CDR3 has 16 amino acids. V dropped 2 bases and J dropped 3; count of bases not matched to a gene: 10. CDR3 sequence (DNA): TGTGCCAGCAGCTTAAATAGCGGGTCCACCAACTACGAGCAGTACTTC. It is translated as CASSLNSGSTNYEQYF.

This clonotype was seen more than once but under ten times. The chain links TRBV7-6 to TRBJ2-2; D is ambiguous. The CDR3 consists of 14 residues. Germline V gene data show CDR1 as SGHVS and CDR2 as FNYEAQ. The V end lost 1 base, the J end lost 5 bases, and 8 bases lay between the germline ends. CDR3 in amino acids: CASSLVGRTGELFF. DNA for the CDR3: TGTGCCAGCAGCTTAGTCGGTCGGACCGGGGAGCTGTTTTTT. Complete variable domain (other parts from reference TRBV7-6 and TRBJ2-2): GAGVSQSPRYKVTKRGQDVALRCDPISGHVSLYWYRQALGQGPEFLTYFNYEAQQDKSGLPNDRFSAERPEGSISTLTIQRTEQRDSAMYRCASSLVGRTGELFFGEGSRLTVL.

In its sample, this clonotype was seen a few times. The chain recombines TRBV7-7 with TRBJ2-2; D is perhaps TRBD2 (6 bases). The CDR3 is made up of 21 amino acids. The V gene's germline CDR1 is SSHAT and CDR2 FNYEAQ (reference sequence). V shed 2 bases and J shed 5 bases, with 30 bases lying between them. This CDR3 reads CASSLYPLGSSPRGKTGELFF. CDR3 sequence (DNA): TGTGCCAGCAGCTTATACCCCCTTGGCTCCTCGCCCCGGGGGAAAACCGGGGAGCTGTTTTTT.

This clonotype was recorded only once. The rearrangement uses TRBV12-3 or TRBV12-4 and TRBJ2-3; TRBD2 matches 8 bases. The length of the CDR3 is 13 residues. After removal of 6 bases from V and 5 bases from J, the junction contained 4 bases not matched to a gene. In nucleotides, the CDR3 is TGTGCCAGCAGGCAAGCGGGAGTAGATACGCAGTATTTT. This gives the protein CASRQAGVDTQYF.

This clonotype was recorded a few times. This chain connects TRBV7-8 to TRBJ2-1; D is possibly TRBD1 (5 bases). Trimming shortened V by 5 bases and J by 1 base, and 12 bases separated the two germline ends. This CDR3 has 15 residues. Germline V CDR1 and CDR2: SGHVS, FQNEAQ. CDR3 in amino acids: CASSVIGVSYNEQFF. As DNA, the CDR3 is TGTGCCAGCAGCGTCATAGGGGTATCCTACAATGAGCAGTTCTTC.

The chain couples TRBV2 to TRBJ2-3; the D call may be TRBD1 or TRBD2 (7 bases each). V was cut by 6 bases and J by 4 bases, with 17 bases left in between. The CDR3 has 15 residues. CDR1 and CDR2 (germline): SNHLY, FYNNEI. The CDR3 region is CASRGGGSGSDTQYF. The CDR3 region has the DNA TGTGCCAGCAGAGGGGGCGGGAGCGGTTCAGATACGCAGTATTTT.

The chain uses TRBV12-3 or TRBV12-4 and TRBJ2-1; D uncertain. This CDR3 region has 14 residues. The germline V and J ends were trimmed by 3 bases and 3 bases, with 9 bases remaining between them. The CDR3 loop is CASSFPTDYNEQFF. The CDR3 DNA follows: TGTGCCAGCAGTTTCCCGACGGACTACAATGAGCAGTTCTTC.

The V call is TRBV7-2, the J call TRBJ2-2; D is unresolved. Deletions cut 2 bases from V and 4 bases from J, with 8 bases between. Germline V CDR1 and CDR2: SGHTA, FQGNSA. The CDR3 is 14 amino acids. The CDR3 DNA sequence: TGTGCCAGCAGCTTAAATATCGGCACCGGGGAGCTGTTTTTT. This translates into CASSLNIGTGELFF.

The J gene is TRBJ2-3, the V gene TRBV6-1; 9 positions agree with TRBD2. CDR3 size: 13 residues. V trimming: 6 bases; J trimming: 4 bases; junction bases outside the gene matches: 2. From germline, CDR1 is MNHNS and CDR2 SASEGT. This CDR3 reads CASRVAGADTQYF. CDR3 DNA: TGTGCCAGCAGGGTAGCGGGGGCAGATACGCAGTATTTT.

The chain links TRBV7-8 to TRBJ1-5, with D possibly being TRBD1 (5 bases). Looked up from germline, CDR1 is SGHVS and CDR2 is FQNEAQ. This CDR3 is 15 amino acids long. Trimming stripped 4 bases from V and 2 bases from J, with 12 bases between. The DNA for the CDR3 is TGTGCCAGCAGCTCGCCCCCGGGGGGCAATCAGCCCCAGCATTTT. This gives the protein CASSSPPGGNQPQHF.

The chain couples TRBV6-7 to TRBJ2-1; D uncertain. TRBV6-7 is an ORF for which the function is uncertain. This CDR3 is 17 amino acids long. V lost 5 bases and J lost 3, with 20 bases in between. The CDR3: CASSPGRGWPSYNEQFF. For the CDR3, the DNA is TGTGCCAGCAGTCCAGGCCGCGGTTGGCCTAGCTACAATGAGCAGTTCTTC.

The sample holds one count of this clonotype. The chain combines TRBV20-1 with TRBJ2-3; 8 positions match TRBD2. Trimming took 4 bases from V and 9 from J; bases not matched to a gene: 15. The CDR3 length is 15 residues. Germline CDR1 and CDR2: DFQATT and SNEGSKA (reference sequence). The CDR3 bases are TGCAGTGCTATTAGCGGTCGGGGGGGCAGATACACGCAGTATTTT. Its protein is CSAISGRGGRYTQYF.

This clonotype was detected only a few times. CDR3 bases: TGTGCCAGCAGCTTAACTAGCGGATACACAGATACGCAGTATTTT. This sequence encodes CASSLTSGYTDTQYF. The genes are TRBV7-2 and TRBJ2-3; TRBD2 aligns across 8 bases. V lost 2 bases and J lost 2; bases outside the gene matches: 3. The CDR3 covers 15 residues. Looked up from germline, CDR1 is SGHTA and CDR2 is FQGNSA. The complete variable domain, with remaining parts taken from reference TRBV7-2 and TRBJ2-3, reads GAGVSQSPSNKVTEKGKDVELRCDPISGHTALYWYRQSLGQGLEFLIYFQGNSAPDKSGLPSDRFSAERTGGSVSTLTIQRTQQEDSAVYLCASSLTSGYTDTQYFGPGTRLTVL.

The rearrangement links TRBV14 to TRBJ1-4; no clear D. This CDR3 comprises 15 residues. V was cut by 0 bases and J by 4 bases, with 9 bases left in between. The germline CDR1 and CDR2 sequences are SGHDN and FVKESK. This CDR3 is CASSQEAGYNEKLFF. CDR3 nucleotide sequence: TGTGCCAGCAGCCAAGAGGCGGGTTATAATGAAAAACTGTTTTTT.

This clonotype showed up just a few times. The V gene is TRBV10-3, the J gene TRBJ2-7, with 9 bases fitting TRBD1. The CDR3 is 16 residues long. The trim removed 7 bases at V and 3 bases at J, leaving 13 bases unmatched. Germline CDR1 and CDR2: ENHRY and SYGVKD. CDR3 DNA sequence: TGTGCCATCACCTCGGACCGGGGACAGGGCTACTACGAGCAGTACTTC. This encodes CAITSDRGQGYYEQYF.

V and J are TRBV7-2 and TRBJ1-6, with a tentative D call TRBD1 (5 bases). Germline-derived CDR1 and CDR2 are SGHTA and FQGNSA. The CDR3 spans 14 residues. Trimming pared 3 bases from V and 10 bases from J, leaving 13 bases between. Here the CDR3 DNA reads TGTGCCAGCAGCTTTTTCGGGGCCCAATCACCCCTCCACTTT. Amino acids: CASSFFGAQSPLHF. The complete variable domain, with remaining parts taken from reference TRBV7-2 and TRBJ1-6, reads GAGVSQSPSNKVTEKGKDVELRCDPISGHTALYWYRQSLGQGLEFLIYFQGNSAPDKSGLPSDRFSAERTGGSVSTLTIQRTQQEDSAVYLCASSFFGAQSPLHFGNGTRLTVT.

This clonotype was observed a few times. The chain links TRBV7-9 to TRBJ1-2, with D possibly matching TRBD1 (6 bases). Trimming left V 5 bases short and J 0 bases short, with 25 bases between. Per germline, CDR1 SEHNR and CDR2 FQNEAQ (reference sequence). This CDR3 contains 19 residues. CDR3 in DNA: TGTGCCAGCAGCACGCCAACGGGGGCGCACGAAACACCTAACTATGGCTACACCTTC. It codes for CASSTPTGAHETPNYGYTF.

This clonotype was observed a handful of times. The V and J genes are TRBV7-9 and TRBJ1-1; D unresolved. Trimming shortened V by 5 bases and J by 1 base, and 14 bases separated the two germline ends. This CDR3 region has 15 residues. Germline CDR1 SEHNR, CDR2 FQNEAQ (reference sequence). The CDR3 here is CASSDKYGANTEAFF. CDR3 sequence (DNA): TGTGCCAGCAGCGATAAATACGGTGCGAACACTGAAGCTTTCTTT.

This clonotype was seen a handful of times. The genes are TRBV4-3 and TRBJ1-5; D is uncertain. Germline assignment: CDR1 LGHNA and CDR2 YSLEER. The CDR3 length is 13 residues. V was trimmed by 1 base and J by 3 bases, leaving 4 bases between them. The CDR3 bases are TGCGCCAGCAGCCAAGCCCCCAATCAGCCCCAGCATTTT. Protein product: CASSQAPNQPQHF.

This clonotype was found a few times. This rearrangement joins TRBV27 to TRBJ1-6; D is perhaps TRBD1 (6 bases). Trimming removed 6 bases at V and 0 bases at J, with 24 bases between. CDR1 and CDR2 from the germline V gene are MNHEY and SMNVEV (reference sequence). This CDR3 region has 20 residues. CDR3 loop: CASSPGGAYGPGSYNSPLHF. For the CDR3, the DNA is TGTGCCAGCAGCCCCGGGGGGGCCTACGGTCCCGGCTCCTATAATTCACCCCTCCACTTT.

This clonotype was seen a few times. The V call is TRBV28, the J call TRBJ1-5, with 8 positions matching TRBD1. The CDR3 length is 15 residues. The trim removed 6 bases at V and 2 bases at J, leaving 6 bases unmatched. The germline V gene encodes CDR1 MDHEN and CDR2 SYDVKM. Here the CDR3 DNA reads TGTGCCAGCAGCAAGACAGGGGAAGGCAATCAGCCCCAGCATTTT. This translates into CASSKTGEGNQPQHF.

The rearrangement links TRBV3-1 to TRBJ2-1, with 7 bases fitting TRBD1. Germline loops: CDR1 LGHDT, CDR2 YNNKEL (reference sequence). With 1 base clipped from V and 12 bases from J, the junction kept 6 bases outside the gene matches. This CDR3 is built from 13 residues. This CDR3 reads CASSQGHGDRQFF. The CDR3 DNA sequence: TGTGCCAGCAGCCAAGGCCATGGGGACAGGCAGTTCTTC.